This TCR beta chain was observed in a study of cytomegalovirus exposure and HLA in healthy donors. Vbeta (60) and Jbeta (13) primers were used in the PCR. Sequenced by immunoSEQ multiplex PCR; TCRdb stores in-frame clones only, minus some. The sample carries some 170,000 clones, roughly 82% recorded once. The CDR3 is made up of 15 amino acids. Per the germline V gene, CDR1 is SGHTA and CDR2 is FQGNSA. V lost 3 bases to trimming and J lost 0 bases, with 11 bases between them. The V and J genes are TRBV7-2 and TRBJ1-2; a weak D match, TRBD1 (5 bases). Sequences were obtained from PBMCs. The receptor was derived from a girl aged 10-17 years in good health and CMV-seropositive. CDR3 nucleotide sequence: TGTGCCAGCAGCTTCGTGGCAGGGACTAACTATGGCTACACCTTC. It specifies CASSFVAGTNYGYTF.